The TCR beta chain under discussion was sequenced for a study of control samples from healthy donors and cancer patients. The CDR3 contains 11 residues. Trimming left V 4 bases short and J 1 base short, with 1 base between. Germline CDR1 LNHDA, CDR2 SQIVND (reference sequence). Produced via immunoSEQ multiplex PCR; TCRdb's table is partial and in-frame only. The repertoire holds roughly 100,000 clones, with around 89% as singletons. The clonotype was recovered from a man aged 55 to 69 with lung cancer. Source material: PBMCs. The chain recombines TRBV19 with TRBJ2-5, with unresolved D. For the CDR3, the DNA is TGTGCCAGTAGTAGCCAAGAGACCCAGTACTTC. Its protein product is CASSSQETQYF.